The entry that follows covers one T cell receptor beta chain sequence. The antigen is undetermined. Sequencing was performed with immunoSEQ multiplex PCR; in TCRdb, only in-frame clones are kept and a portion is missing. The sample includes around 87,000 clones, just under 95% of them seen just once. This entry is derived from a study of graft-versus-host responses after intestinal transplantation. Looking at the study overall: Recipients had transplants, and these were multivisceral, liver-intestinal, or isolated intestinal. Once they had received anti-thymocyte globulin induction, all recipients took tacrolimus and steroids for about three years. Broader study findings: When patients had graft-donor T cell macrochimerism, their allografts held high graft-versus-host to host-versus-graft clonal ratios. Investigators detected GvH clones in recipient marrow, with some emerging earlier in ileum or blood.

This CDR3 is 18 amino acids long. CDR1 LGHNA and CDR2 YNFKEQ come from the germline V gene. The trim removed 0 bases at V and 6 bases at J, leaving 12 bases unmatched. The starting material was unstimulated CD8+ T cells sorted from spleen or lymph node cells, obtained before transplant. The receptor's source is a human donor who was the organ donor for an intestinal transplant. The chain combines TRBV4-2 with TRBJ2-1; 9 bases align to TRBD1. Here the CDR3 DNA reads TGTGCCAGCAGCCAAGAGGTTGCCGGGACAGGGTCTCGCAATGAGCAGTTCTTC. Protein: CASSQEVAGTGSRNEQFF.